The rows below give T cell receptor beta chains drawn from one sample of a study. TCRdb called the RT-PCR reads again in MiXCR, with one record for every CDR3 protein. The sample holds approximately 720,000 distinct CDR3 sequences, around 14% seen once. The material sequenced was memory CD4+ T cells from blood. These receptors were obtained from a female donor in good health, serving as a healthy control. The CDR3 runs from the conserved cysteine through the conserved F or W. A D gene is named only where the DNA matches it firmly. A row's size may be missing; if present it is once, few, many or a size class.

size	V	D	J	length	DNA	CDR3
NA	TRBV7-3	NA	TRBJ2-3	16	TGTGCCAGCAGCCCCAACAGGGCCCTCAGCACAGATACGCAGTATTTT	CASSPNRALSTDTQYF
many	TRBV12-3/TRBV12-4	TRBD1	TRBJ2-1	15	TGTGCCAGCACCAAGGACAGGGGGCGTCCAGGTGAGCAGTTCTTC	CASTKDRGRPGEQFF
NA	TRBV19	NA	TRBJ1-6	13	TGTGCCAGTAGTATTAGGGGCGATTCACCCCTCCACTTT	CASSIRGDSPLHF
many	TRBV12-3/TRBV12-4	TRBD2	TRBJ2-3	15	TGTGCCAGCAGGGGACTAGCGGGAACCACAGATACGCAGTATTTT	CASRGLAGTTDTQYF
NA	TRBV12-3/TRBV12-4	NA	TRBJ1-1	14	TGTGCCAGCAGTTTAGGGGATTACGACACTGAAGCTTTCTTT	CASSLGDYDTEAFF
once	TRBV25-1	NA	TRBJ1-1	14	TGTGCCAGCAGTGAATATTACGGGAACACTGAAGCTTTCTTT	CASSEYYGNTEAFF
NA	TRBV20-1	TRBD2	TRBJ2-4	15	TGCAGTGCTAGCCCAGCGGGAGGGCCCAAAAACATTCAGTACTTC	CSASPAGGPKNIQYF
NA	TRBV20-1	NA	TRBJ1-6	14	TGCAGTGCTAGACAAAGGTCATCAGATTCACCCCTCCACTTT	CSARQRSSDSPLHF
NA	TRBV24-1	NA	TRBJ2-6	17	TGTGCCACCAGTGACCAAGGCCTTCCCTCTGGGGCCAACGTCCTGACTTTC	CATSDQGLPSGANVLTF
NA	TRBV5-1	NA	TRBJ2-3	14	TGCGCCAGCAGCCCTAGACAGGCGACAGATACGCAGTATTTT	CASSPRQATDTQYF
many	TRBV6-2/TRBV6-3	NA	TRBJ2-3	12	TGTGCCTCATCCGGGCCAACAGATACGCAGTATTTT	CASSGPTDTQYF
many	TRBV7-9	NA	TRBJ2-7	14	TGTGCCAGCACCAACGACCGCGCTTTCGGCGAGCAGTACTTC	CASTNDRAFGEQYF
many	TRBV28	TRBD2	TRBJ2-4	16	TGTGCCAGCAGTTCGGGGACTAGCGGGAGCATGAGCATTCAGTACTTC	CASSSGTSGSMSIQYF
NA	TRBV7-2	NA	TRBJ2-7	15	TGTGCCAGCAGCTTATTGGGGGGGCTTACCTACGAGCAGTACTTC	CASSLLGGLTYEQYF
few	TRBV24-1	TRBD2	TRBJ2-1	16	TGTGCCACCAGTGATATACTAGCGGGAGGGCCTAGTGAGCAGTTCTTC	CATSDILAGGPSEQFF
NA	TRBV30	NA	TRBJ1-3	11	TGTGCCTGGAATTTCGGAAACACCATATATTTT	CAWNFGNTIYF
few	TRBV6-5	TRBD1	TRBJ2-3	14	TGTGCCAGCAGTCGACAGGGGGTTTCAGATACGCAGTATTTT	CASSRQGVSDTQYF
many	TRBV20-1	TRBD1	TRBJ2-5	14	TGCAGTGCCCCGGGACAGGGCCTGGGGGAGACCCAGTACTTC	CSAPGQGLGETQYF
NA	TRBV4-2	NA	TRBJ1-3	15	TGTGCCAGCAGCCATGGACCGGAGGTTGGAAACACCATATATTTT	CASSHGPEVGNTIYF
NA	TRBV5-4	NA	TRBJ1-3	17	TGTGCCAGCAGCTTGGACGGTTGGGGATCATCTGGAAACACCATATATTTT	CASSLDGWGSSGNTIYF
few	TRBV19	NA	TRBJ1-4	14	TGTGCCAGTGTCCGGGACGGAAATAATGAAAAACTGTTTTTT	CASVRDGNNEKLFF
few	TRBV20-1	TRBD1	TRBJ1-2	13	TGCAGTGCTAGAGGAGACAGGGGATCGGGCTACACCTTC	CSARGDRGSGYTF
few	TRBV6-1	NA	TRBJ2-7	14	TGTGCCAGCACCGGTGCCGACGTTCGCTACGAGCAGTACTTC	CASTGADVRYEQYF
few	TRBV3-1	NA	TRBJ1-2	14	TGTGCCAGCAGCCAAGTGGACGGGAACTATGGCTACACCTTC	CASSQVDGNYGYTF
NA	TRBV24-1	NA	TRBJ2-2	17	TGTGCCACCAGTGAGGCCCCTGGACAGCCCAACACCGGGGAGCTGTTTTTT	CATSEAPGQPNTGELFF
NA	TRBV28	NA	TRBJ2-7	15	TGTGCCAGCAGTTTAGCCCGGACGATCCCCTACGAGCAGTACTTC	CASSLARTIPYEQYF
NA	TRBV18	TRBD2	TRBJ2-3	16	TGTGCCAGCTCACCACCACGTAGCGGGGGCACAGATACGCAGTATTTT	CASSPPRSGGTDTQYF
many	TRBV7-9	NA	TRBJ2-3	14	TGTGCCAGCAGCTCCTTAGCGAACACAGATACGCAGTATTTT	CASSSLANTDTQYF
few	TRBV6-9	TRBD2	TRBJ2-7	14	TGTGCCAGCAGTAGCGGGAGGCCGCCCTACGAGCAGTACTTC	CASSSGRPPYEQYF
few	TRBV5-1	TRBD2	TRBJ2-5	17	TGCGCCAGCAGCTTGGCCCGGCAGCGGGAGACGGGAGAGACCCAGTACTTC	CASSLARQRETGETQYF
NA	TRBV2	TRBD1	TRBJ2-7	14	TGTGCCAGCAGGACAGGGGGAAGCTCCTACGAGCAGTACTTC	CASRTGGSSYEQYF
few	TRBV20-1	NA	TRBJ2-2	14	TGCAGTGCTGTCGGTGAGACAAACACCGGGGAGCTGTTTTTT	CSAVGETNTGELFF
few	TRBV24-1	TRBD1	TRBJ2-7	16	TGTGCCACCAGTGATTTTCGGGACAGGGGGCGGTACGAGCAGTACTTC	CATSDFRDRGRYEQYF
few	TRBV12-3/TRBV12-4	NA	TRBJ2-4	17	TGTGCCAGCAGTTTAGCAACGGGCAGCTTAGCCAAAAACATTCAGTACTTC	CASSLATGSLAKNIQYF
many	TRBV7-2	NA	TRBJ2-5	14	TGTGCCAGCAGCTTCCAGCATACAGACGTGACCCAGTACTTC	CASSFQHTDVTQYF
NA	TRBV29-1	NA	TRBJ1-1	13	TGCAGCGGGGGATTCGTACCGAACACTGAAGCTTTCTTT	CSGGFVPNTEAFF
NA	TRBV5-1	TRBD1	TRBJ2-7	15	TGCGCCAGCAGCAGATCGGGACAGGCTTTGGAGGAGCAGTACTTC	CASSRSGQALEEQYF
NA	TRBV15	TRBD1	TRBJ2-5	16	TGTGCCACCAGCAGAGACCTGACAGGGGTCCAAGAGACCCAGTACTTC	CATSRDLTGVQETQYF
many	TRBV6-5	TRBD1	TRBJ1-6	17	TGTGCCAGCAGCCGGAGACCTCCGGGACAGGGAAATTCACCCCTCCACTTT	CASSRRPPGQGNSPLHF
NA	TRBV4-3	NA	TRBJ2-1	17	TGCGCCAGCAGCCTGGTGTCGGGTGGAGGGAACTCCAATGAGCAGTTCTTC	CASSLVSGGGNSNEQFF
few	TRBV4-3	TRBD2	TRBJ2-3	15	TGCGCCAGCAGCCAAGATCGAGCGGGAGGGGATACGCAGTATTTT	CASSQDRAGGDTQYF
few	TRBV20-1	TRBD1	TRBJ1-5	15	TGCAGTGCTAGTGGAACAGGGGGGGGCTATCAGCCCCAGCATTTT	CSASGTGGGYQPQHF
NA	TRBV5-6	TRBD1	TRBJ2-2	14	TGTGCCAGCAGCTGGACAGGGGTCACCGGGGAGCTGTTTTTT	CASSWTGVTGELFF
few	TRBV27	NA	TRBJ2-7	14	TGTGCCAGCAGTTTAAAGGGACGGACCTACGAGCAGTACTTC	CASSLKGRTYEQYF
few	TRBV28	NA	TRBJ1-5	16	TGTGCCAGCACCGAGTCACAGGGTATTCGCAATCAGCCCCAGCATTTT	CASTESQGIRNQPQHF
NA	TRBV10-3	TRBD2	TRBJ2-5	13	TGTGCCAGTTGCAAGCGGGAGGGGGAGACCCAGTACTTC	CASCKREGETQYF
NA	TRBV11-1	TRBD1	TRBJ2-7	14	TGTGCCAGCAGCAGAGGGGAGACAGGGGACGAGCAGTACTTC	CASSRGETGDEQYF
few	TRBV3-1	NA	TRBJ2-3	15	TGTGCCAGCAGCCAAGATTGGCAGCGCACAGATACGCAGTATTTT	CASSQDWQRTDTQYF
NA	TRBV28	NA	TRBJ2-5	16	TGTGCCAGCAGTTTTCTGGGCAACTGGGGTCAAGAGACCCAGTACTTC	CASSFLGNWGQETQYF
many	TRBV5-1	TRBD2	TRBJ2-1	15	TGCGCCAGCACCTCTGGACTAGCGGGGTACAATGAGCAGTTCTTC	CASTSGLAGYNEQFF
many	TRBV5-6	NA	TRBJ2-7	15	TGTGCCAGCAGCTTGGCGGACGGACTCTCCTACGAGCAGTACTTC	CASSLADGLSYEQYF
NA	TRBV6-5	NA	TRBJ2-5	15	TGTGCCAGCAGTTACTCGAGGGACCCGAAAGAGACCCAGTACTTC	CASSYSRDPKETQYF
NA	TRBV10-2	TRBD1	TRBJ2-5	13	TGCGCCAGTCGGGGACAGCTACAAGAGACCCAGTACTTC	CASRGQLQETQYF
NA	TRBV20-1	TRBD1	TRBJ2-7	14	TGCAGTGCTAGAGATGGGACAGGGCTAGGCGAGCAGTACTTC	CSARDGTGLGEQYF
NA	TRBV5-4	TRBD2	TRBJ2-5	17	TGTGCCAGCAGCTTGGGGGTAGCGGGAGGGTATGAGGAGACCCAGTACTTC	CASSLGVAGGYEETQYF
many	TRBV27	NA	TRBJ1-4	13	TGTGCCAGCAGTCGAAGAGAGAATGAAAAACTGTTTTTT	CASSRRENEKLFF
NA	TRBV4-3	NA	TRBJ2-2	17	TGCGCCAGCAGCCAAGATGGGAAAGGGAGGAACACCGGGGAGCTGTTTTTT	CASSQDGKGRNTGELFF
NA	TRBV7-6	TRBD1	TRBJ2-2	16	TGTGCCAGCAGCGGACCGGGACAGTCGAACACCGGGGAGCTGTTTTTT	CASSGPGQSNTGELFF
many	TRBV29-1	NA	TRBJ2-1	15	TGCAGCGCCCCGGCCCCCGGGCCATCCTACAATGAGCAGTTCTTC	CSAPAPGPSYNEQFF